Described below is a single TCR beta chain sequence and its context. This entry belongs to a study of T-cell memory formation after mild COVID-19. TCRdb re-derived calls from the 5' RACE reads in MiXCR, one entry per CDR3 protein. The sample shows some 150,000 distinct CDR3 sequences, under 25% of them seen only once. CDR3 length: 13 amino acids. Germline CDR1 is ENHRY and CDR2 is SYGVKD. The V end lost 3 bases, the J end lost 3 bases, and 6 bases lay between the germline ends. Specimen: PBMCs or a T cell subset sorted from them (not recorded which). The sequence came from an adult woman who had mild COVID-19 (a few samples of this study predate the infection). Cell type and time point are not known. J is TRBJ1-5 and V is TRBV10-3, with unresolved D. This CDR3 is CAISEGNNQPQHF. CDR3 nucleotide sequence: TGTGCCATCAGTGAAGGGAACAATCAGCCCCAGCATTTT.